This T cell receptor beta chain was retrieved from a study of shared clonotypes between healthy human individuals. Across the study: Per donor, CD8 memory used one plate, CD8 naive used two, CD4 memory used three and CD4 naive used three. Notes on the study in general: Sequencing of the sorted subsets was shown by rarefaction to be incomplete despite large depth. With few donors, the genetic and exposure-history diversity represented was limited.

CD4+ cells underwent separation, giving CD45RA+ naive and CD45RA-negative memory subsets. The germline V and J ends were trimmed by 2 bases and 0 bases, with 6 bases remaining between them. The CDR3 loop spans 15 amino acids. CDR1 and CDR2 (germline): SGDLS, YYNGEE. Profiling relied on immunoSEQ multiplex PCR, and the TCRdb table lists in-frame clones only, not all of them. The data hold about 1 million clones, with about 76% observed a single time. On this clone itself: Its antigen is unidentified.

The chain carries TRBV9 and TRBJ2-6, with D uncertain. The material sequenced was memory CD4+ T cells sorted from blood. Specified subset: CD45RA-negative fraction. The sequence was collected from a man aged 18 to 29 in good health. The DNA for the CDR3 is TGTGCCAGCAGCGTGGGATTCTCTGGGGCCAACGTCCTGACTTTC. Its protein is CASSVGFSGANVLTF.